Included here is one T cell receptor (beta chain) sequence, with context. V lost 5 bases to trimming and J lost 7 bases, with 11 bases between them. The CDR3 is made up of 13 amino acids. The germline CDR1 and CDR2 sequences are LNHDA and SQIVND (reference sequence). The data were obtained in a study of blood T cell repertoires in COVID-19. At the level of the study: Acute and convalescent COVID-19 samples came from the United States, Italy and Spain. T cells, B-cell-depleted T cells, or PBMCs supplied cDNA or gDNA.

How the authors handled the data: Reference gene primer amplification in the assay estimated nucleated cell counts. Produced via immunoSEQ multiplex PCR; TCRdb's table is partial and in-frame only. V and J calls and clone size are copied from that table; D and trimming were computed from the DNA. The data show 55,000 to 80,000 clones, 70% to 90% seen once. The sequenced material came from peripheral blood. This sequence originates from a woman of 80 years or more with acute or convalescent COVID-19. The J gene is TRBJ1-4, the V gene TRBV19; the D gene is possibly TRBD1 (5 bases). CDR3 sequence (DNA): TGTGCCAGTAGTCCAGGGCCACGTGAAAAACTGTTTTTT. Translated, it gives CASSPGPREKLFF.